This T cell receptor beta chain appears in the sequencing data of a study of cytomegalovirus exposure and HLA in healthy donors. With 60 Vbeta and 13 Jbeta primers, the PCR was carried out. Only in-frame clones appear in the TCRdb table, and some are missing; sequencing was by immunoSEQ multiplex PCR. This sample has around 170,000 clones, with about 80% found just once. The sequence came from a woman aged 50 to 65 in good health and CMV-seropositive. Sequenced input: PBMCs.

This CDR3 is CASSGGRGTEAFF. As DNA, the CDR3 is TGTGCCAGCAGTGGGGGGAGAGGCACTGAAGCTTTCTTT. The chain recombines TRBV7-9 with TRBJ1-1; a possible D gene is TRBD1 (5 bases). Trimming took 6 bases from V and 4 from J, leaving 12 bases between them. This CDR3 comprises 13 residues. CDR1 is SEHNR, CDR2 FQNEAQ, per germline (reference sequence). The full variable domain, completed using reference TRBV7-9 and TRBJ1-1, is DTGVSQNPRHKITKRGQNVTFRCDPISEHNRLYWYRQTLGQGPEFLTYFQNEAQLEKSRLLSDRFSAERPKGSFSTLEIQRTEQGDSAMYLCASSGGRGTEAFFGQGTRLTVV.